The clone carrying this T cell receptor beta chain was found a few times. These data come from a study of T cell repertoires in cytomegalovirus infection. TCRdb re-called the reads with MiXCR, one entry per CDR3 protein. Here the sample spans over 100,000 distinct CDR3 sequences, approximately 15% being singletons. CDR3 length equals 16 residues. Trimming removed 3 bases from V and 2 bases from J, with 13 bases in between. The V gene's germline CDR1 is SNHLY and CDR2 FYNNEI. The sample comprised PBMCs. This receptor was taken from a human donor in good health (CMV status not recorded). Some clones in this sample may be carry-over from other donors' samples. This chain uses TRBV2 with TRBJ2-2; D is possibly TRBD2 (6 bases). CDR3 DNA: TGTGCCAGCAGTGAGCGGGACGTCTATAACACCGGGGAGCTGTTTTTT. As protein: CASSERDVYNTGELFF.